The source of this TCR beta chain is a study of shared T cell receptors in the human thymus. Looked up from germline, CDR1 is SGHRS and CDR2 is YFSETQ. J lost 0 bases, V lost 4 bases, and 7 bases had no gene match. The CDR3 runs 16 residues. Produced via immunoSEQ multiplex PCR; TCRdb's table is partial and in-frame only. The sample includes 500,000 to 850,000 clones, 87% of them seen just once. These data also formed part of another study, on human thymus T cells.

This sequence was found in a boy less than two years old with a congenital heart defect. Input material: thymocytes. V is TRBV5-1 and J is TRBJ2-3; 8 positions agree with TRBD2. This CDR3 reads CASSQRTSGSTDTQYF. In DNA, the CDR3 is TGCGCCAGCAGCCAACGCACTAGCGGAAGCACAGATACGCAGTATTTT.